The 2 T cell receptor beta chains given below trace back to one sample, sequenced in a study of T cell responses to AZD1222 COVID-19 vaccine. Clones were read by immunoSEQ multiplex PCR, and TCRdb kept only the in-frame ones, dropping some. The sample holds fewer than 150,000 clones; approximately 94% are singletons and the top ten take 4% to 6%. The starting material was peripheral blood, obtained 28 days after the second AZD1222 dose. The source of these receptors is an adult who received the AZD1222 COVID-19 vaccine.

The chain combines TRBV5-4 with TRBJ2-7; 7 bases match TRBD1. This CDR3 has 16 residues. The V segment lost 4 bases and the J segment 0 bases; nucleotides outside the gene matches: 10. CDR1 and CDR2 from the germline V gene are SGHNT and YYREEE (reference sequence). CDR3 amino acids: CASSRTGAQGSYEQYF. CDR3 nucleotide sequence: TGTGCCAGCAGCCGAACAGGGGCACAGGGCTCCTACGAGCAGTACTTC.

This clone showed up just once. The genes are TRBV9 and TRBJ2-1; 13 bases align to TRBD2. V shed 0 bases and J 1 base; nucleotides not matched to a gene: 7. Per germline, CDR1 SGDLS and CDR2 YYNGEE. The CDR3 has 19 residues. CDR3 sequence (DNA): TGTGCCAGCAGCGTAGAGGGGACTAGCGGGATTCTGTCCTACAATGAGCAGTTCTTC. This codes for CASSVEGTSGILSYNEQFF. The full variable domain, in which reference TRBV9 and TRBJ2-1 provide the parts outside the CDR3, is DSGVTQTPKHLITATGQRVTLRCSPRSGDLSVYWYQQSLDQGLQFLIQYYNGEERAKGNILERFSAQQFPDLHSELNLSSLELGDSALYFCASSVEGTSGILSYNEQFFGPGTRLTVL.